Below, 10 T cell receptor beta chains from the same sample are listed, as sequenced in a study of shared T cell receptors in the human thymus (dated by TCRdb to about 2021). Libraries were prepared through the immunoSEQ multiplex PCR assay. Held by TCRdb, this immuneACCESS table contains in-frame sequences only and omits some clones. Under half of the omission traces to an unresolved V gene where checked; the cause of the rest is unknown. The sample records 700,000 to 750,000 clones, 70% to 90% of which are singletons. The ten largest clones add up to around 0.0094% of the sample. These data also formed part of another study, on human thymus T cells.

Specimen: thymocytes. The receptors were gathered from a girl under three years old with a congenital heart defect. Donor details come from another sample of the same person, matched by shared clones.

V is TRBV4-1 and J is TRBJ1-5; D is uncertain. V lost 0 bases to trimming and J lost 2 bases, with 20 bases between them. This CDR3 is 19 amino acids long. Germline loops: CDR1 MGHRA, CDR2 YSYEKL. The CDR3 sequence: CASSQDPRRVSSRNQPQHF. The CDR3, as DNA: TGCGCCAGCAGCCAAGATCCGAGGAGGGTATCATCTCGCAATCAGCCCCAGCATTTT.

The V gene is TRBV5-4, the J gene TRBJ1-4; 7 nucleotides line up with TRBD1. The V gene end was trimmed by 1 base and the J gene end by 8 bases; junction bases not matched to a gene: 8. The CDR3 consists of 15 residues. Germline assignment: CDR1 SGHNT and CDR2 YYREEE (reference sequence). Here the CDR3 reads CASSLFGQGGEKLFF. In nucleotides, the CDR3 is TGTGCCAGCAGCTTGTTCGGGCAGGGGGGCGAAAAACTGTTTTTT.

Concerning this clone: The sample holds other DNA sequences that translate to the same CDR3. The chain links TRBV6-7 to TRBJ2-3; 10 positions match TRBD2. TRBV6-7 is filed as an ORF, its function uncertain. The CDR3 loop spans 21 amino acids. Trimming took 6 bases from V and 2 from J; bases not matched to a gene: 23. CDR3 in DNA: TGTGCCAGCAGAAAACCTGGTCTAGCGGGGGCCCATACAGGTCCCACAGATACGCAGTATTTT. Protein: CASRKPGLAGAHTGPTDTQYF.

The V gene is TRBV29-1, the J gene TRBJ2-3, with D possibly matching TRBD1 (5 bases). The V gene's germline CDR1 is SQVTM and CDR2 ANQGSEA. The CDR3 spans 15 residues. The ends were cut back, 3 bases at V and 0 bases at J, with 13 bases in the middle. The CDR3 DNA follows: TGCAGCGTTGACCCAGGGCGCCCTAGCACAGATACGCAGTATTTT. The encoded protein is CSVDPGRPSTDTQYF.

V usage is TRBV19 and J usage is TRBJ1-1; 7 bases match TRBD1. The trim removed 5 bases at V and 3 bases at J, leaving 18 bases unmatched. This CDR3 has 18 residues. CDR1 and CDR2 from the germline V gene are LNHDA and SQIVND (reference sequence). The CDR3 loop reads CASSPRPGDRATDTEAFF. CDR3 coding DNA: TGTGCCAGTAGTCCTCGACCAGGAGACAGGGCTACGGACACTGAAGCTTTCTTT. The variable domain in full, with the rest retrieved from reference TRBV19 and TRBJ1-1, is DGGITQSPKYLFRKEGQNVTLSCEQNLNHDAMYWYRQDPGQGLRLIYYSQIVNDFQKGDIAEGYSVSREKKESFPLTVTSAQKNPTAFYLCASSPRPGDRATDTEAFFGQGTRLTVV.

This sequence joins TRBV5-1 and TRBJ1-4, with D possibly matching TRBD1 (5 bases). CDR3 length equals 18 residues. Looked up from germline, CDR1 is SGHRS and CDR2 is YFSETQ. Between the trimmed V and J ends, which lost 3 bases and 8 bases, there was a span of 26 bases. CDR3 sequence (DNA): TGCGCCAGCAGCTCTGGCGGGGGACCCCCTGGAATGAGGGAAAAACTGTTTTTT. Translated: CASSSGGGPPGMREKLFF.

This clone was detected only a few times. The chain carries TRBV5-1 and TRBJ1-1; the match to TRBD1 covers 7 bases. This CDR3 has 15 amino acids. CDR1 is SGHRS and CDR2 is YFSETQ in the germline V gene. Losses at the gene ends were 4 bases for V and 3 bases for J; bases not matched to a gene: 9. The DNA for the CDR3 is TGCGCCAGCAGCCCCGTTGACAGGGCGTACACTGAAGCTTTCTTT. It translates to CASSPVDRAYTEAFF.

The chain uses TRBV6-6 and TRBJ1-2; 10 bases fit TRBD1. This CDR3 region has 13 residues. The germline CDR1 and CDR2 sequences are MNHNY and SVGAGI (reference sequence). V gave up 7 bases and J gave up 8 bases; unmatched junction bases: 7. Here the CDR3 DNA reads TGTGCCAGCACCGGAGACAGGGGGCAAGGCTACACCTTC. Amino acid sequence: CASTGDRGQGYTF.

The V call is TRBV27, the J call TRBJ1-5; D ambiguous. Per the germline V gene, CDR1 is MNHEY and CDR2 is SMNVEV (reference sequence). The V and J ends lost 0 bases and 4 bases respectively, with 13 bases between them. The CDR3 sequence is 16 residues long. CDR3 nucleotide sequence: TGTGCCAGCAGTTTATCTATTCCTGAGCTGAATCAGCCCCAGCATTTT. Its protein is CASSLSIPELNQPQHF.

CDR3 sequence: CASGAPGTRIYNEQFF. In DNA form, the CDR3 reads TGTGCTAGTGGTGCGCCGGGGACTAGAATTTACAATGAGCAGTTCTTC. J is TRBJ2-1 and V is TRBV12-5, with 8 bases fitting TRBD2. V trimming: 5 bases; J trimming: 4 bases; junction bases outside the gene matches: 10. Per the germline V gene, CDR1 is LGHNT and CDR2 is FRNRAP. The CDR3 covers 16 residues.